This T cell receptor beta chain came from a study of OX40 agonist ivuxolimab in advanced cancers. Study information: It was ivuxolimab, an agonistic anti-OX40 (CD134) antibody, that patients were treated with.

The length of the CDR3 is 15 residues. Looked up from germline, CDR1 is SNHLY and CDR2 is FYNNEI. Trimming removed 5 bases at V and 6 bases at J, with 17 bases between. This clone has only a few counts. Profiling relied on immunoSEQ multiplex PCR, and the TCRdb table lists in-frame clones only, not all of them. Found here are approximately 40,000 clones, 70% to 90% of them singletons; the top ten hold less than 15%. The V call is TRBV2, the J call TRBJ2-1; D is perhaps TRBD1 or TRBD2 (5 bases each). The source of this sequence is an adult with an advanced solid tumor such as melanoma, head and neck, liver or kidney cancer. The input for sequencing was CD4+ or CD8+ T cells sorted from blood, taken in a trial of the OX40 agonist ivuxolimab. In DNA form, the CDR3 reads TGTGCCAGCAGTCGGGACCGAGAGGTGGGCAATGAGCAGTTCTTC. Translating it yields CASSRDREVGNEQFF.